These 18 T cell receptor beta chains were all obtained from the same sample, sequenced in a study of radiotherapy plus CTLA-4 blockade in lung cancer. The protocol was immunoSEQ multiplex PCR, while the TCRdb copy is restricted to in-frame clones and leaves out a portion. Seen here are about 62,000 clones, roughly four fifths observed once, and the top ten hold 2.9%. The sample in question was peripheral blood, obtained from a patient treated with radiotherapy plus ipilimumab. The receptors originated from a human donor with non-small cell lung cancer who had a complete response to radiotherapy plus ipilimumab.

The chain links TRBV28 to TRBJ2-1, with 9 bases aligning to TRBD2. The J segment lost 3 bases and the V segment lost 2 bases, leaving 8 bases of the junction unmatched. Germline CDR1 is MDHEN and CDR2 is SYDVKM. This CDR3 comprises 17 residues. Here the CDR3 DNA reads TGTGCCAGCAGTTTACCTAGACTAGCGGAGAACTACAATGAGCAGTTCTTC. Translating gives CASSLPRLAENYNEQFF.

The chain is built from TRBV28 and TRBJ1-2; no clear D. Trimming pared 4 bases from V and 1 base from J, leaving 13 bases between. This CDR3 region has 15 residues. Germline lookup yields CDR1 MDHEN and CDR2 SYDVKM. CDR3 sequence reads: CASSSSARSNYGYTF. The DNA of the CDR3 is TGTGCCAGCAGTTCAAGCGCACGGAGTAACTATGGCTACACCTTC.

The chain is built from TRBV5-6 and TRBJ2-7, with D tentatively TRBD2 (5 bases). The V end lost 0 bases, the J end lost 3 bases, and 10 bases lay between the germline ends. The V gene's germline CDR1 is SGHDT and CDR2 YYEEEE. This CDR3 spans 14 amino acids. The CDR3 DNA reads TGTGCCAGCAGCTTGGGACTAACCGACTACGAGCAGTACTTC. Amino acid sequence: CASSLGLTDYEQYF.

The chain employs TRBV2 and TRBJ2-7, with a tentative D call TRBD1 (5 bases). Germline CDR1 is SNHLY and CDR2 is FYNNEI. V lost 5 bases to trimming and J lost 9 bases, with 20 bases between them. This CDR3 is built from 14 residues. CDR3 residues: CASSSRTTARTQYF. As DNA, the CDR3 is TGTGCCAGCAGTTCCAGAACGACAGCCCGCACGCAGTACTTC.

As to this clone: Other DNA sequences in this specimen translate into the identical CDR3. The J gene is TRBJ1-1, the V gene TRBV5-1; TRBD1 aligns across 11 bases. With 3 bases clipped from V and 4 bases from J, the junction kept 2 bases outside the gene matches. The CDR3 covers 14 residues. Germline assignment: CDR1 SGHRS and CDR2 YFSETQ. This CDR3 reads CASSSGTGGTEAFF. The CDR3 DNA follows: TGCGCCAGCAGCTCCGGGACAGGGGGCACTGAAGCTTTCTTT.

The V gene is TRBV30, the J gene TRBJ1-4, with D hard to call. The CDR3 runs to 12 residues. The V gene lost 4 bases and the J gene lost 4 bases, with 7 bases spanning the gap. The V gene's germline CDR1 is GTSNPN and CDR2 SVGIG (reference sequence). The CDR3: CAWNPGNEKLFF. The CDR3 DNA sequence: TGTGCCTGGAATCCGGGTAATGAAAAACTGTTTTTT.

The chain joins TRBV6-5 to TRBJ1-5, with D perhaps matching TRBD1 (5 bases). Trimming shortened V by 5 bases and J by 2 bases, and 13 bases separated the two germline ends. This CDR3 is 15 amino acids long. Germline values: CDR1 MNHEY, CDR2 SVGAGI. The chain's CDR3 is CASSPQGTGNQPQHF. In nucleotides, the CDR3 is TGTGCCAGCAGTCCTCAGGGTACGGGCAATCAGCCCCAGCATTTT.

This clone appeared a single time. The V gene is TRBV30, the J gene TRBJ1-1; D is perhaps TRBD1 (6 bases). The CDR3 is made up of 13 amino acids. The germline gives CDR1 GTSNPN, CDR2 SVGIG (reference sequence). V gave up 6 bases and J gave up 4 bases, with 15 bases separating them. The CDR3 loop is CACHRDMGTEAFF. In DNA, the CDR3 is TGTGCCTGCCACAGGGATATGGGCACTGAAGCTTTCTTT.

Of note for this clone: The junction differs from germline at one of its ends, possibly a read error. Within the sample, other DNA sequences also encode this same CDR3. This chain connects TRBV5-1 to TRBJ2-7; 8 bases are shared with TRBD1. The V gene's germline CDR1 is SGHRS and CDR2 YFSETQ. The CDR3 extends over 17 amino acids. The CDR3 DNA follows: TGCGCCAGCAGCCACGTCTCTGCGACAGGGGAAGTCTACGAGCAGTACTTT. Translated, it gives CASSHVSATGEVYEQYF.

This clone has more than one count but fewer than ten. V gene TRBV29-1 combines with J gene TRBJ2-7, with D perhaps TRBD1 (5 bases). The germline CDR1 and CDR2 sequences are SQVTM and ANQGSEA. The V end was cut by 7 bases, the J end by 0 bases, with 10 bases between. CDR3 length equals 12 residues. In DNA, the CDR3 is TGCAGCGCAGCGACAGACTCCTACGAGCAGTACTTC. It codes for CSAATDSYEQYF.

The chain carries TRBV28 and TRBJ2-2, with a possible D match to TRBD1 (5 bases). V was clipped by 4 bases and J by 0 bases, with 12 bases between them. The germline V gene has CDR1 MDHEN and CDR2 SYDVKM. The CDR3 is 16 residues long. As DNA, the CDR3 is TGTGCCAGCAGTTCCGCGACAGCGACGAACACCGGGGAGCTGTTTTTT. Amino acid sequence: CASSSATATNTGELFF.

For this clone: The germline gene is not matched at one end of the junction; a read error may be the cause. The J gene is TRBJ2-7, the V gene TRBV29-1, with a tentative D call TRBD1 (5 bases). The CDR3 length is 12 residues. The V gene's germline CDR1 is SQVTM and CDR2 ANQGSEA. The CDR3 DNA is TGCAGCGTTGAAGATCAGGGTGCAGGGTTAAAATTC. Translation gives CSVEDQGAGLKF.

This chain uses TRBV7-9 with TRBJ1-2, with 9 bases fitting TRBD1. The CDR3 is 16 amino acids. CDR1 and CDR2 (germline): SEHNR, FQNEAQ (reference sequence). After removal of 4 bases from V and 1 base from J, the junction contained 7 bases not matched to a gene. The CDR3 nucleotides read TGTGCCAGCAGCTCACCTACAGGGGGCGATAACTATGGCTACACCTTC. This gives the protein CASSSPTGGDNYGYTF.

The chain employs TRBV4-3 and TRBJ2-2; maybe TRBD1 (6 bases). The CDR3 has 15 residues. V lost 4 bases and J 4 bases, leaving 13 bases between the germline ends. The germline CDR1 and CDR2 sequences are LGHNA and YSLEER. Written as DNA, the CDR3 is TGCGCCAGCAGCCGGGATGGACAGACCACCGGGGAGCTGTTTTTT. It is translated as CASSRDGQTTGELFF.

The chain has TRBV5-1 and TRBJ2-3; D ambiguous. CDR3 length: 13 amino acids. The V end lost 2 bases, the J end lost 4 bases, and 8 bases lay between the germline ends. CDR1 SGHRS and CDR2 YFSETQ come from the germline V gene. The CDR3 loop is CASSFNSPDTQYF. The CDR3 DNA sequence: TGCGCCAGCAGCTTTAATAGTCCAGATACGCAGTATTTT.

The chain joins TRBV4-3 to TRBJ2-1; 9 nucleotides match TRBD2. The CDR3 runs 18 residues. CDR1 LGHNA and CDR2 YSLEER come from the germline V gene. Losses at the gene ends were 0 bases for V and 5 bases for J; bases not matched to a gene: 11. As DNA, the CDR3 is TGCGCCAGCAGCCAAGACCCACCGACTAGCGGTTACAACAATGAGCAGTTCTTC. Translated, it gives CASSQDPPTSGYNNEQFF.

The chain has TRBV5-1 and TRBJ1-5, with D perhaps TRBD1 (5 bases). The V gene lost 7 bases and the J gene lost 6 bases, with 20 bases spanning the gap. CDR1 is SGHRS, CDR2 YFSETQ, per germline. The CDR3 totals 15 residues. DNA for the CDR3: TGCGCCAGCTACATCCCCCCCAACAGGATTCAGCCCCAGCATTTT. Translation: CASYIPPNRIQPQHF.

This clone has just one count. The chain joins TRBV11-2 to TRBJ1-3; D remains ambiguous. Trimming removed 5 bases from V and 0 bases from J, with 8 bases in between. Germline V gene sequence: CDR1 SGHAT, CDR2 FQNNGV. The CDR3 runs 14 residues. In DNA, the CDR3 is TGTGCCAGCAGCCCTACTCTCTCTGGAAACACCATATATTTT. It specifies CASSPTLSGNTIYF.